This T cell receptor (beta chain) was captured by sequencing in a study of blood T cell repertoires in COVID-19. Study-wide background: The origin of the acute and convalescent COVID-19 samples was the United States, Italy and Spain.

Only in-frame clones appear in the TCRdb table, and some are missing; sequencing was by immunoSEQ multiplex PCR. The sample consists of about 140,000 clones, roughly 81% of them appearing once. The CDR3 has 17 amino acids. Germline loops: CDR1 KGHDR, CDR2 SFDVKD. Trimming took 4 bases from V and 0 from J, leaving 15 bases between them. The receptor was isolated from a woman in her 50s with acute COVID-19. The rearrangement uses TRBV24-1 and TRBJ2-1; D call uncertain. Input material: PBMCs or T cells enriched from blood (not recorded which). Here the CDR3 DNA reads TGTGCCACCAGTGACCCCCAAAAGACTGCCTCCTACAATGAGCAGTTCTTC. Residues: CATSDPQKTASYNEQFF.